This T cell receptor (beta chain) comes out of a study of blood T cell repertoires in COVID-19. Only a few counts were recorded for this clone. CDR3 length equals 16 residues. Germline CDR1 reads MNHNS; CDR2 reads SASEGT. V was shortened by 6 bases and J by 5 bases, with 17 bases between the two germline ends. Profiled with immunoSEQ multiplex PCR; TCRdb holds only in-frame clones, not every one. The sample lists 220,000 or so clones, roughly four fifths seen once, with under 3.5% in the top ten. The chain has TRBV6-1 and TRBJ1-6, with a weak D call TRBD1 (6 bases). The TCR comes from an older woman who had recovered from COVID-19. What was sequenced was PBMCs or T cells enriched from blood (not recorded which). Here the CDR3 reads CASRETRGLDNSPLHF. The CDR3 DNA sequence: TGTGCCAGCAGGGAAACCAGGGGTCTTGATAATTCACCCCTCCACTTT.